This T cell receptor beta chain appears in the sequencing data of a study of T cells expressing NK-cell markers. As for the study in general: Beta-chain profiling covered CD3+CD56+NKG2C+, CD3+CD56+NKG2C- and CD3+CD56-NKG2C+ sorted subsets. Out of eight donors sequenced, seven tested HCMV-seropositive and the remaining one seronegative.

Germline assignment: CDR1 DFQATT and CDR2 SNEGSKA (reference sequence). CDR3 length equals 16 residues. UMI-tagged 5'RACE template switching yielded the TCR beta cDNA. Each CDR3 protein gets one entry in TCRdb, which reprocessed the 5' RACE reads and gives no DNA. The sample has under 35,000 distinct CDR3 sequences. The genes are TRBV20-1 and TRBJ1-1; TCRdb indicates TRBD1, and absent DNA this call remains unverified. This receptor was taken from a woman aged 18 to 75 in good health. The specimen sequenced was blood T cells: a sorted CD56 or NKG2C T cell subset, CD4+ or CD8+ T cells, or bulk PBMC T cells (not recorded which). CDR3 sequence: CSATHRDSLMNTEAFF.